A selection of T cell receptor beta chains follows, all from one sample in a study of response to subunit inactivated influenza vaccine. MiXCR was run by TCRdb on the RT-PCR reads, yielding one entry per CDR3 protein. The table shows 600,000 to 850,000 distinct CDR3 sequences, with 14% occurring only once. This specimen was PBMCs from blood, taken approximately 15 days before vaccination. These receptor sequences come from a man aged 50-59 years who received an inactivated influenza vaccine. Each CDR3 is given with its conserved first and last residue. D genes are given only for firm matches. A clone size is listed for some rows: how often the clone was seen (once, few, many), or a class if it is expanded.

D	size	V	J	CDR3	DNA
-	few	TRBV7-2	TRBJ2-1	CASSLDWYNEQFF	TGTGCCAGCAGCTTAGACTGGTACAATGAGCAGTTCTTC
-	few	TRBV11-2	TRBJ2-1	CASSLMPLAEQFF	TGTGCCAGCAGCTTAATGCCGCTAGCGGAGCAGTTCTTC
-	many	TRBV12-3/TRBV12-4	TRBJ1-4	CASSDMGDEKLFF	TGTGCCAGCAGTGATATGGGTGATGAAAAACTGTTTTTT
-	-	TRBV7-2	TRBJ1-1	CASSLAGPGTDTEAFF	TGTGCCAGCAGCTTAGCCGGGCCGGGTACGGACACTGAAGCTTTCTTT
TRBD2	-	TRBV10-2	TRBJ2-1	CASSSTSEPYNEQFF	TGCGCCAGCAGCTCGACTAGCGAACCCTACAATGAGCAGTTCTTC
-	few	TRBV29-1	TRBJ2-5	CSVEYATRGETQYF	TGCAGCGTTGAATACGCCACCCGAGGGGAGACCCAGTACTTC
-	many	TRBV4-1	TRBJ1-4	CASSQDDSAGREKLFF	TGCGCCAGCAGCCAAGACGACTCGGCAGGGAGAGAAAAACTGTTTTTT
-	few	TRBV28	TRBJ1-1	CASSLGRVANTEAFF	TGTGCCAGCAGCCTGGGGAGGGTGGCGAACACTGAAGCTTTCTTT
-	many	TRBV5-1	TRBJ2-5	CASSLDQETQYF	TGTGCCAGCAGCTTAGACCAAGAGACCCAGTACTTC
-	few	TRBV6-2/TRBV6-3	TRBJ2-7	CASSTLTGRLSEQYF	TGTGCCAGCAGTACCCTTACGGGACGCCTGTCCGAGCAGTACTTC
-	-	TRBV12-3/TRBV12-4	TRBJ1-2	CASSFGGGHFVGGYTF	TGTGCCAGCAGCTTTGGGGGGGGACACTTCGTAGGTGGCTACACCTTC
-	-	TRBV11-2	TRBJ1-4	CASSTRQGAGEKLFF	TGTGCCAGCAGCACGAGGCAAGGGGCAGGAGAAAAACTGTTTTTT
-	-	TRBV2	TRBJ2-5	CASCVAQETQYF	TGTGCCAGCTGCGTGGCGCAAGAGACCCAGTACTTC
-	-	TRBV7-2	TRBJ2-1	CASSLEGGLGNEQFF	TGTGCCAGCAGCTTAGAGGGGGGGCTGGGCAATGAGCAGTTCTTC
TRBD2	few	TRBV7-2	TRBJ2-3	CASSLGILAGADTQYF	TGTGCCAGCAGCTTAGGAATACTAGCGGGAGCAGATACGCAGTATTTT
-	few	TRBV20-1	TRBJ2-5	CSARGRWEAPRETQYF	TGCAGTGCTAGAGGCAGGTGGGAGGCCCCCCGAGAGACCCAGTACTTC
TRBD1	-	TRBV6-2/TRBV6-3	TRBJ2-6	CASIHGTAGANVLTF	TGTGCCAGTATACACGGGACAGCTGGGGCCAACGTCCTGACTTTC
TRBD2	-	TRBV4-1	TRBJ2-1	CASSLLSSGLADNEQFF	TGCGCCAGCAGCCTTCTTTCCTCGGGACTAGCGGACAATGAGCAGTTCTTC
TRBD2	once	TRBV20-1	TRBJ2-1	CSARKETGTSEYNEQFF	TGCAGTGCTAGAAAGGAGACCGGGACTAGCGAATACAATGAGCAGTTCTTC
-	few	TRBV4-1	TRBJ2-7	CASSQDSSQGGASVTYEQYF	TGCGCCAGCAGCCAAGATTCTTCCCAGGGGGGGGCCTCGGTTACCTACGAGCAGTACTTC
TRBD2	many	TRBV3-1	TRBJ2-1	CASSQVSLAAFNEQFF	TGTGCCAGCAGCCAAGTATCACTAGCGGCCTTCAATGAGCAGTTCTTC
-	few	TRBV5-1	TRBJ2-7	CASSGNRVEQYF	TGCGCCAGCAGCGGCAACAGGGTCGAGCAGTACTTC